The 28 T cell receptor beta chains below were found in one sample sequenced in a study of blood T cell repertoires in COVID-19. Libraries were prepared by immunoSEQ multiplex PCR; TCRdb keeps only in-frame clonotypes and omits some of them. This sample carries around 300,000 clones, 80% to 95% of them seen once, and the ten largest clones take approximately 7.5%. The sequencing sample was made of peripheral blood. The receptors stem from a woman in her 30s with COVID-19, enrolled during active disease.

The chain recombines TRBV4-2 with TRBJ1-5, with D maybe TRBD1 (6 bases). Trimming took off 2 bases at V and 7 bases at J, with 9 bases between the two ends. Germline V gives CDR1 LGHNA, CDR2 YNFKEQ. The CDR3 has 13 amino acids. The CDR3 bases are TGTGCCAGCAGCCAAACAGGGCCCCAGCCCCAGCATTTT. Protein sequence: CASSQTGPQPQHF.

J is TRBJ2-1 and V is TRBV27; the match to TRBD2 covers 8 bases. The CDR3 runs 17 residues. Germline values: CDR1 MNHEY, CDR2 SMNVEV (reference sequence). V was pared by 0 bases and J by 0 bases, with 4 bases of the junction left unmatched. The CDR3: CASSLSSAGGSYNEQFF. The CDR3, as DNA: TGTGCCAGCAGTTTATCGTCGGCGGGAGGCTCCTACAATGAGCAGTTCTTC.

Comments on this clone: Other DNA sequences in this sample translate to the same CDR3. V usage is TRBV28 and J usage is TRBJ2-5; 13 nucleotides line up with TRBD2. This CDR3 is built from 16 residues. The V gene end was trimmed by 5 bases and the J gene end by 5 bases; junction bases not matched to a gene: 8. CDR1 and CDR2 (germline): MDHEN, SYDVKM. The CDR3 region is CASSPGLAGEPETQYF. CDR3 coding DNA: TGTGCCAGCAGTCCTGGACTAGCGGGAGAACCGGAGACCCAGTACTTC. Together with reference TRBV28 and TRBJ2-5, the CDR3 gives the full variable domain: DVKVTQSSRYLVKRTGEKVFLECVQDMDHENMFWYRQDPGLGLRLIYFSYDVKMKEKGDIPEGYSVSREKKERFSLILESASTNQTSMYLCASSPGLAGEPETQYFGPGTRLLVL.

This chain connects TRBV27 to TRBJ1-2, with TRBD1 matching over 7 bases. The CDR3 totals 16 residues. V gave up 0 bases and J gave up 1 base; unmatched junction bases: 5. The germline V gene has CDR1 MNHEY and CDR2 SMNVEV (reference sequence). The CDR3 sequence: CASSLSGDSNNYGYTF. The CDR3, as DNA: TGTGCCAGCAGTTTATCGGGGGACAGCAATAACTATGGCTACACCTTC.

The chain links TRBV4-1 to TRBJ2-7; 13 nucleotides match TRBD2. V shed 2 bases and J 6 bases; nucleotides not matched to a gene: 4. Germline lookup yields CDR1 MGHRA and CDR2 YSYEKL. The CDR3 is made up of 15 amino acids. CDR3 DNA: TGCGCCAGCAGCCAACGGGGGACTAGCGGGACCGAGCAGTACTTC. It encodes CASSQRGTSGTEQYF.

The chain carries TRBV5-1 and TRBJ2-2; D is perhaps TRBD2 (5 bases). The V end was cut by 5 bases, the J end by 1 base, with 15 bases between. The CDR3 runs 16 residues. Germline assignment: CDR1 SGHRS and CDR2 YFSETQ. The CDR3 protein is CASRDLVRVNTGELFF. The CDR3 DNA reads as TGCGCCAGCAGGGACCTCGTGCGGGTGAACACCGGGGAGCTGTTTTTT.

The chain combines TRBV30 with TRBJ1-1, with 9 positions matching TRBD1. This CDR3 spans 13 amino acids. Germline loops: CDR1 GTSNPN, CDR2 SVGIG (reference sequence). Trimming took 7 bases from V and 0 from J; bases not matched to a gene: 3. The CDR3: CAYYRGLNTEAFF. CDR3 nucleotides: TGTGCCTACTACAGGGGGCTGAACACTGAAGCTTTCTTT.

The chain carries TRBV9 and TRBJ1-1, with D hard to call. Trimming pared 6 bases from V and 1 base from J, leaving 16 bases between. In germline, CDR1 is SGDLS, CDR2 YYNGEE. This CDR3 region has 15 residues. CDR3 sequence: CASNFLVGSNTEAFF. For the CDR3, the DNA is TGTGCCAGCAATTTTTTGGTCGGTTCGAACACTGAAGCTTTCTTT.

Note on this clone: Distinct nucleotide sequences in the sample also encode this CDR3. The chain employs TRBV25-1 and TRBJ1-1, with D maybe TRBD1 (5 bases). The V and J ends lost 4 bases and 0 bases respectively, with 9 bases between them. This CDR3 contains 14 residues. Germline V gene data show CDR1 as MGHDK and CDR2 as SYGVNS. The CDR3 DNA is TGTGCCAGCAGTGCAGCAGGGATGAACACTGAAGCTTTCTTT. Its protein product is CASSAAGMNTEAFF.

The chain links TRBV29-1 to TRBJ1-4, with 8 bases lining up with TRBD1. After removal of 5 bases from V and 5 bases from J, the junction contained 10 bases not matched to a gene. The CDR3 sequence is 15 residues long. Germline CDR1 SQVTM, CDR2 ANQGSEA. CDR3 loop: CSVPERTGRNEKLFF. Written as DNA, the CDR3 is TGCAGCGTTCCCGAGAGGACAGGGAGAAATGAAAAACTGTTTTTT.

The chain links TRBV7-3 to TRBJ2-3, with 9 bases identical to TRBD1. Germline values: CDR1 SGHTA, CDR2 FQGTGA. The length of the CDR3 is 15 residues. The junction had 5 bases not matched to a gene; V was cut back by 4 bases and J by 3 bases. The CDR3 sequence is CASSSGQGTTDTQYF. The DNA of the CDR3 is TGTGCCAGCAGCTCCGGACAGGGGACGACAGATACGCAGTATTTT. Variable domain in full (rest from reference TRBV7-3 and TRBJ2-3): GAGVSQTPSNKVTEKGKYVELRCDPISGHTALYWYRQSLGQGPEFLIYFQGTGAADDSGLPNDRFFAVRPEGSVSTLKIQRTERGDSAVYLCASSSGQGTTDTQYFGPGTRLTVL.

The rearrangement joins TRBV5-1 to TRBJ2-5; 11 bases are a match to TRBD2. J lost 4 bases, V lost 0 bases, and 20 bases had no gene match. The CDR3 has 21 amino acids. Germline-derived CDR1 and CDR2 are SGHRS and YFSETQ. The CDR3 DNA reads as TGCGCCAGCAGCTTGGGATCGCCCACAGGGCTACTAGCGGGAGTGGGAGAGACCCAGTACTTC. Translation: CASSLGSPTGLLAGVGETQYF.

V gene TRBV27 combines with J gene TRBJ1-2, with D tentatively TRBD1 (5 bases). The germline V and J ends were trimmed by 0 bases and 3 bases, with 20 bases remaining between them. Germline CDR1 reads MNHEY; CDR2 reads SMNVEV (reference sequence). The CDR3 contains 18 residues. This CDR3 reads CASSLSGGATAIYYGYTF. CDR3 coding DNA: TGTGCCAGCAGTTTATCGGGTGGGGCTACCGCTATCTACTATGGCTACACCTTC.

This chain connects TRBV29-1 to TRBJ2-7, with 7 bases matching TRBD2. The CDR3 contains 16 residues. Germline V gene sequence: CDR1 SQVTM, CDR2 ANQGSEA. V dropped 8 bases and J dropped 3; count of bases not matched to a gene: 19. Written as DNA, the CDR3 is TGCAGCCGTTACCCAGGAGGCGGGAGCCGGAGCTACGAGCAGTACTTC. Translating gives CSRYPGGGSRSYEQYF.

The gene calls are TRBV9 and TRBJ1-5; D remains unclear. The germline V and J ends were trimmed by 4 bases and 3 bases, with 11 bases remaining between them. The V gene's germline CDR1 is SGDLS and CDR2 YYNGEE. The CDR3 length is 14 residues. The CDR3 DNA sequence: TGTGCCAGCAGCCCATTCGGGGACAATCAGCCCCAGCATTTT. Translated: CASSPFGDNQPQHF.

This chain connects TRBV7-3 to TRBJ2-3; 16 positions agree with TRBD2. Trimming removed 1 base from V and 6 bases from J; junction bases left unmatched: 7. CDR3 length: 18 residues. Germline CDR1 SGHTA, CDR2 FQGTGA. The CDR3 sequence is CASSLSGGTSGRVDTQYF. The CDR3 nucleotides read TGTGCCAGCAGCTTAAGTGGGGGGACTAGCGGGAGGGTCGATACGCAGTATTTT.

V gene TRBV5-6 combines with J gene TRBJ2-1; TRBD1 aligns across 7 bases. The length of the CDR3 is 14 residues. V was pared by 2 bases and J by 9 bases, with 8 bases of the junction left unmatched. CDR1 is SGHDT and CDR2 is YYEEEE in the germline V gene. CDR3 DNA sequence: TGTGCCAGCAGCTTCTTGCAGGGGGTGAGTGAGCAGTTCTTC. It codes for CASSFLQGVSEQFF.

CDR3 DNA: TGCGCCAGCAGCTTGGGGCGGAACTATGGCTACACCTTC. Protein sequence: CASSLGRNYGYTF. The V and J genes are TRBV5-1 and TRBJ1-2, with no clear D. CDR3 size: 13 residues. The germline CDR1 and CDR2 sequences are SGHRS and YFSETQ. Trimming left V 0 bases short and J 2 bases short, with 5 bases between.

This rearrangement joins TRBV24-1 to TRBJ2-1; 11 nucleotides line up with TRBD2. The junction had 10 bases not matched to a gene; V was cut back by 4 bases and J by 12 bases. The V gene's germline CDR1 is KGHDR and CDR2 SFDVKD. The CDR3 consists of 15 residues. Written as DNA, the CDR3 is TGTGCCACCAGTGACCCGACTAGCGGGATGCGTGGGCAGTTCTTC. Protein product: CATSDPTSGMRGQFF.

In its sample, this clone was seen once. This rearrangement joins TRBV16 to TRBJ1-3; D not resolved. This CDR3 is 15 amino acids long. Trimming shortened V by 0 bases and J by 5 bases, and 11 bases separated the two germline ends. Germline CDR1 and CDR2: KGHSY and FQNENV. This CDR3 reads CASSQSFTARNTIYF. The CDR3 nucleotides are TGTGCCAGCAGCCAATCGTTCACAGCCAGAAACACCATATATTTT. Full variable domain (missing parts from reference TRBV16 and TRBJ1-3): GEEVAQTPKHLVRGEGQKAKLYCAPIKGHSYVFWYQQVLKNEFKFLISFQNENVFDETGMPKERFSAKCLPNSPCSLEIQATKLEDSAVYFCASSQSFTARNTIYFGEGSWLTVV.

The chain has TRBV28 and TRBJ1-6; D gene unclear. Looked up from germline, CDR1 is MDHEN and CDR2 is SYDVKM. CDR3 length equals 15 residues. With 6 bases removed from V and 5 bases from J, the gap between germline ends came to 14 bases. CDR3 nucleotide sequence: TGTGCCAGCAGCCCGAACGGGTTAAATAATTCACCCCTCCACTTT. As protein: CASSPNGLNNSPLHF.

The genes are TRBV5-4 and TRBJ2-3; the D is unclear. Looked up from germline, CDR1 is SGHNT and CDR2 is YYREEE (reference sequence). The V and J ends lost 4 bases and 2 bases respectively, with 23 bases between them. The CDR3 length is 18 residues. The CDR3 protein is CASSGSSRAKVLTDTQYF. DNA for the CDR3: TGTGCCAGCAGCGGCTCATCTAGAGCGAAAGTCCTCACAGATACGCAGTATTTT.

With respect to this clone: The sample contains more than one DNA sequence encoding this CDR3. This sequence joins TRBV28 and TRBJ1-2; unclear D gene. Germline V gives CDR1 MDHEN, CDR2 SYDVKM. The V end was cut by 5 bases, the J end by 2 bases, with 6 bases between. The CDR3 extends over 12 amino acids. CDR3 nucleotide sequence: TGTGCCAGCAGTACCGGGAACTATGGCTACACCTTC. This translates into CASSTGNYGYTF.

V and J are TRBV6-4 and TRBJ2-3; 7 bases line up with TRBD1. Germline CDR1 is MRHNA and CDR2 is SNTAGT. The V and J ends lost 6 bases and 7 bases, in that order; junction bases with no gene match: 1. The CDR3 extends over 11 amino acids. The CDR3, as DNA: TGTGCCAGCAGACAGGGGAATACGCAGTATTTT. Residues: CASRQGNTQYF.

V usage is TRBV19 and J usage is TRBJ1-2; 7 bases match TRBD1. The CDR3 extends over 13 amino acids. The V gene's germline CDR1 is LNHDA and CDR2 SQIVND (reference sequence). The V and J ends lost 6 bases and 6 bases, in that order; junction bases with no gene match: 7. CDR3 region: CASRPTGANGYTF. The CDR3 DNA is TGTGCCAGTAGGCCAACAGGGGCAAATGGCTACACCTTC.

The rearrangement links TRBV6-5 to TRBJ1-2, with D possibly matching TRBD1 (6 bases). V was shortened by 6 bases and J by 5 bases, with 13 bases between the two germline ends. The CDR3 spans 13 residues. From germline, CDR1 is MNHEY and CDR2 SVGAGI. CDR3 amino acids: CASRRQARYGYTF. DNA of the CDR3: TGTGCCAGCAGACGACAGGCCCGGTATGGCTACACCTTC.

This chain joins TRBV5-1 and TRBJ2-5, with 7 nucleotides matching TRBD1. The CDR3 covers 14 residues. V trimming: 1 base; J trimming: 4 bases; junction bases outside the gene matches: 4. CDR1 is SGHRS and CDR2 is YFSETQ in the germline V gene. The CDR3 sequence: CASSLFRQGETQYF. The DNA for the CDR3 is TGCGCCAGCAGCTTGTTCCGACAGGGAGAGACCCAGTACTTC.

The chain joins TRBV30 to TRBJ2-7; 9 bases line up with TRBD2. The trim removed 4 bases at V and 5 bases at J, leaving 6 bases unmatched. Germline CDR1 reads GTSNPN; CDR2 reads SVGIG (reference sequence). The CDR3 contains 13 residues. As DNA, the CDR3 is TGTGCCTGGAACCCGGGACTAGCTAACGAGCAGTACTTC. This gives the protein CAWNPGLANEQYF.